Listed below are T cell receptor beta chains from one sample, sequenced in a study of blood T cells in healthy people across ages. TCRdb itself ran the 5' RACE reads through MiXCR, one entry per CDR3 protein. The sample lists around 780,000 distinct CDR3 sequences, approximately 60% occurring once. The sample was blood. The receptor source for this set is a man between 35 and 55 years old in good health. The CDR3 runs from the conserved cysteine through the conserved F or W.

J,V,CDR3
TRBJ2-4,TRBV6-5,CASSFVSGGADIQYF
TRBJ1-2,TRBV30,CAWSVRDRGLGYTF
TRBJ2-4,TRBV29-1,CSGSTAPKNIQYF
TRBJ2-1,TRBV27,CASKGESNEQFF
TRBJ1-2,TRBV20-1,CSAITGGERGYTF
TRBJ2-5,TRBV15,CATSRGSETQYF
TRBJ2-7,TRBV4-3,CASSQSVRYEQYF
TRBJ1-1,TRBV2,CASRGDGGIMNTEAFF
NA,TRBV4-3,CASSQDAGRVNEQYF
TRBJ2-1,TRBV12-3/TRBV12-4,CASSPTGGQYNEQFF
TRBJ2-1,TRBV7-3,CASSFLAGYYNEQFF
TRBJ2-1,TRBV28,CASSFFDRTKSSYNEQFF
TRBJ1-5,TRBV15,CAASREGFSVNTKNQPQHF
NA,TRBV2,CASKAGGPQQETQYF
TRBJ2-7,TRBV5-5,CASRLGLAGGPSYNEQYF
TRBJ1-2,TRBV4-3,CASSQDMGGSNYGYTF
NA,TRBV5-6,CASSLDRGFDEQYF
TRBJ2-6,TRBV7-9,CASSPRQPRGSGANVLTF
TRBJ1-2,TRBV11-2,CASSLEAGLPYGYTF
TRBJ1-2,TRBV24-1,CAIAQHDYGYTF
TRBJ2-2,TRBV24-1,CATSGGITGELFF
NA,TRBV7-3,CASSLGKAPSETQYF
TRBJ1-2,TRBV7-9,CASSHQRGQGIGYTF
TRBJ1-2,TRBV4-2,CASSQDTGGPRGPNYGYTF
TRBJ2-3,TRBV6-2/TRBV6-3,CASKPGHTDTQYF
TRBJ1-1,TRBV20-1,CSARMGTGIPKAFF
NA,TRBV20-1,CSARADSQQETQYF
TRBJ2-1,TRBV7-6,CASSSSGPFNEQFF
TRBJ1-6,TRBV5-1,CASSSSIGTDNSPLHF
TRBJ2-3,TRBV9,CASSANPLGLALTDTQYF
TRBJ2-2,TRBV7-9,CASSLDRVTGELFF
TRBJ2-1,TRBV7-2,CASSLAIHGLAGARNEQFF
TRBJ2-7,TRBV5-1,CASSFRRQGAAGGIYEQYF
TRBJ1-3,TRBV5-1,CASSRTVNSGNTIYF
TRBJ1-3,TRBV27,CASSLSRHSGNTIYF
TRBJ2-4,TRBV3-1,CASSDRQGQNIQYF
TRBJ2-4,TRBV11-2,CASQLGGLAVAKNIQYF
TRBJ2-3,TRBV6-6,CASSYTTGSDTQYF
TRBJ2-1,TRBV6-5,CASSYVGEQFF